A single sample gave rise to the 17 T cell receptor beta chains below, sequenced in a study of shared clonotypes between healthy human individuals (dated by TCRdb to the early 2020s). Library prep was done by the immunoSEQ multiplex PCR assay. Drawn from immuneACCESS, this table holds only the in-frame rearrangements with V and J called that TCRdb kept. Clones are partly lost; checked studies trace under half to an unresolved V gene and leave the rest unexplained. The sample table holds hundreds of thousands of clones, of which about 79% were seen once. The ten biggest clones cover 10% to 15% of the sample. The sequenced material came from PBMCs. These receptors were collected from a woman between 35 and 50 years old in good health. Some clones in this sample may be carry-over from other donors' samples.

The chain recombines TRBV7-2 with TRBJ2-3, with D perhaps matching TRBD1 (5 bases). There are 13 residues in the CDR3. Germline V gene lookup returns CDR1 SGHTA and CDR2 FQGNSA. V lost 1 base and J 8 bases, leaving 10 bases between the germline ends. The CDR3 coding sequence is TGTGCCAGCAGCTTAGAGGGGTTGAGTACGCAGTATTTT. Its protein is CASSLEGLSTQYF.

This clone was counted at least ten times. The chain uses TRBV29-1 and TRBJ1-4; D remains unclear. Germline V lookup: CDR1 SQVTM, CDR2 ANQGSEA. The ends were cut back, 6 bases at V and 7 bases at J, with 15 bases in the middle. The CDR3 has 13 amino acids. The chain's CDR3 is CSVRLTAGEKLFF. The CDR3 bases are TGCAGCGTGCGCTTAACAGCTGGTGAAAAACTGTTTTTT.

Of note for this clone: It is likely a read error: a sequence one base away is far more abundant. This same CDR3 is encoded by further DNA sequences in the sample. This chain uses TRBV7-6 with TRBJ2-3; TRBD2 is a possible D gene (5 bases). Germline loops: CDR1 SGHVS, CDR2 FNYEAQ. The CDR3 has 14 residues. CDR3 sequence (DNA): TGCGCCAGCAGCCCGCAAAGGGCGGGAGATACGCAGTATTTT. Its protein product is CASSPQRAGDTQYF.

The rearrangement links TRBV11-2 to TRBJ2-7, with TRBD1 matching over 10 bases. Germline CDR1 reads SGHAT; CDR2 reads FQNNGV. With 3 bases clipped from V and 5 bases from J, the junction kept 7 bases outside the gene matches. The CDR3 is made up of 15 amino acids. CDR3 loop: CASSLTGTGVNEQYF. As DNA, the CDR3 is TGTGCCAGCAGCTTGACAGGGACAGGGGTGAACGAGCAGTACTTC.

The chain couples TRBV27 to TRBJ2-7, with D perhaps TRBD2 (6 bases). Germline V gene sequence: CDR1 MNHEY, CDR2 SMNVEV (reference sequence). V shed 5 bases and J shed 3 bases, with 17 bases lying between them. CDR3 length equals 15 residues. In DNA form, the CDR3 reads TGTGCCAGCAGTACTCCCGGGACTCATATCTACGAGCAGTACTTC. It encodes CASSTPGTHIYEQYF.

This chain joins TRBV7-8 and TRBJ2-3; D may match TRBD1 or TRBD2 (5 bases each). V lost 3 bases to trimming and J lost 2 bases, with 12 bases between them. CDR3 size: 15 residues. Germline V gene sequence: CDR1 SGHVS, CDR2 FQNEAQ. The CDR3 DNA sequence: TGTGCCAGCAGCTTGAGGGGCGCGGACACAGATACGCAGTATTTT. Its protein product is CASSLRGADTDTQYF.

V usage is TRBV28 and J usage is TRBJ2-2, with D unclear. Germline values: CDR1 MDHEN, CDR2 SYDVKM. This CDR3 has 14 amino acids. Trimming cost V 6 bases and J 2 bases, with 10 bases left between them. The CDR3: CASRALLNTGELFF. In DNA, the CDR3 is TGTGCCAGCAGGGCCTTACTAAACACCGGGGAGCTGTTTTTT.

The V call is TRBV4-2, the J call TRBJ2-1; D unclear. The CDR3 is 13 residues long. V was trimmed by 4 bases and J by 6 bases, leaving 10 bases between them. The germline gives CDR1 LGHNA, CDR2 YNFKEQ. CDR3 sequence reads: CASSLSARNEQFF. As DNA, the CDR3 is TGTGCCAGCAGCCTCTCAGCGCGCAATGAGCAGTTCTTC.

A note on this clone: The junction shows a germline mismatch at one end, possibly a read error. The genes are TRBV7-2 and TRBJ1-1; TRBD1 might be the D (5 bases). Germline lookup yields CDR1 SGHTA and CDR2 FQGNSA. This CDR3 contains 12 residues. CDR3 nucleotide sequence: TGTGCCAGCAGCTTGACCGGGGCTGACGCTTTCTTT. Translated, it gives CASSLTGADAFF. Filled out from reference TRBV7-2 and TRBJ1-1, the complete variable domain reads GAGVSQSPSNKVTEKGKDVELRCDPISGHTALYWYRQSLGQGLEFLIYFQGNSAPDKSGLPSDRFSAERTGGSVSTLTIQRTQQEDSAVYLCASSLTGADAFFGQGTRLTVV.

The chain recombines TRBV2 with TRBJ1-5; TRBD1 matches 10 bases. Looked up from germline, CDR1 is SNHLY and CDR2 is FYNNEI. After removal of 7 bases from V and 6 bases from J, the junction contained 12 bases not matched to a gene. The CDR3 is 16 residues long. The CDR3 DNA is TGTGCCAGCAATCCCCGGGACAGGGGTCTTGGTCAGCCCCAGCATTTT. Translated: CASNPRDRGLGQPQHF.

This rearrangement joins TRBV9 to TRBJ1-3; D unclear. CDR3 length equals 14 residues. The V end was cut by 3 bases, the J end by 3 bases, with 10 bases between. Germline V gene data show CDR1 as SGDLS and CDR2 as YYNGEE. The CDR3 DNA reads as TGTGCCAGCAGCGAGGACGTTTATGGAAACACCATATATTTT. This codes for CASSEDVYGNTIYF.

CDR3: CASSWGPQETQYF. The DNA for the CDR3 is TGTGCCAGCAGTTGGGGCCCCCAAGAGACCCAGTACTTC. The V gene is TRBV6-6, the J gene TRBJ2-5; D may be TRBD1 (5 bases). The V end lost 4 bases, the J end lost 1 base, and 7 bases lay between the germline ends. The CDR3 is 13 residues long. CDR1 MNHNY and CDR2 SVGAGI come from the germline V gene (reference sequence).

This clone was detected a few times. The J gene is TRBJ1-1, the V gene TRBV28; possibly TRBD1 for D (5 bases). The CDR3 totals 14 residues. Germline assignment: CDR1 MDHEN and CDR2 SYDVKM. The ends were cut back, 3 bases at V and 10 bases at J, with 18 bases in the middle. In DNA, the CDR3 is TGTGCCAGCAGTTTCGTCTCCGGGGGGGAGACAGCTTTCTTT. It is translated as CASSFVSGGETAFF.

Concerning this clone itself: This could be a read error, since a much larger clone is one nucleotide away. The rearrangement joins TRBV9 to TRBJ1-1; possible D gene TRBD1, 5 bases. The germline CDR1 and CDR2 sequences are SGDLS and YYNGEE. The CDR3 contains 15 residues. The CDR3 is CASNVAPQGSTEAFF. Written as DNA, the CDR3 is TGTGCCAGCAACGTAGCTCCTCAGGGTTCCACTGAAGCTTTCTTT.

The chain links TRBV28 to TRBJ2-7; TRBD2 agrees at 9 bases. The germline V gene encodes CDR1 MDHEN and CDR2 SYDVKM. J was trimmed by 1 base and V by 6 bases; bases with no gene match: 4. The CDR3 is 14 residues long. CDR3 nucleotide sequence: TGTGCCAGCAGATTAGCGGGAGAGTCCTACGAGCAGTACTTC. This translates into CASRLAGESYEQYF.

The chain employs TRBV2 and TRBJ2-6, with 7 bases identical to TRBD2. Trimming took 8 bases from V and 4 from J; bases not matched to a gene: 8. Germline V gene lookup returns CDR1 SNHLY and CDR2 FYNNEI. This CDR3 region has 15 residues. The CDR3 loop is CASSMGREGANVLTF. The CDR3 region has the DNA TGTGCCAGCTCAATGGGGAGGGAAGGGGCCAACGTCCTGACTTTC. The whole variable domain, remainder taken from reference TRBV2 and TRBJ2-6, is EPEVTQTPSHQVTQMGQEVILRCVPISNHLYFYWYRQILGQKVEFLVSFYNNEISEKSEIFDDQFSVERPDGSNFTLKIRSTKLEDSAMYFCASSMGREGANVLTFGAGSRLTVL.

Points on this clone: It differs at one base from a far larger clone, so likely a read error. The chain links TRBV6-4 to TRBJ2-7, with 7 bases lining up with TRBD1. The CDR3 is 15 residues long. Germline-derived CDR1 and CDR2 are MRHNA and SNTAGT. CDR3 loop: CAGSEGAGGSYEQYF. The CDR3 nucleotides read TGTGCCGGCAGTGAAGGGGCAGGGGGCTCCTACGAGCAGTACTTC.